One and the same sample provided the 18 T cell receptor beta chains below, sequenced in a study of blood T cell repertoires in COVID-19. Method: immunoSEQ multiplex PCR; TCRdb's copy keeps in-frame clones and lacks some. Of more than 65,000 clones detected, approximately 90% appear once; the ten largest clones hold approximately 5.1%. Sequenced: peripheral blood. The origin of the receptors is a man aged 55 to 69 with acute or convalescent COVID-19.

The rearrangement joins TRBV18 to TRBJ2-7; D is perhaps TRBD1 (5 bases). The CDR3 contains 14 residues. Deletions cut 0 bases from V and 2 bases from J, with 8 bases between. In germline, CDR1 is KGHSH, CDR2 LQKENI. The CDR3 reads CASSPPAGPYEQYF. The CDR3 DNA is TGTGCCAGCTCACCACCGGCAGGGCCCTACGAGCAGTACTTC.

The chain recombines TRBV3-1 (or the pseudogene TRBV3-2) with TRBJ2-1; D is perhaps TRBD2 (5 bases). V lost 2 bases, J lost 13 bases, and 6 bases lay in between. Germline-derived CDR1 and CDR2 are LGHDT and YNNKEL (reference sequence). CDR3 length: 10 amino acids. The CDR3: CASSQRDQFF. In DNA, the CDR3 is TGTGCCAGCAGCCAACGGGATCAGTTCTTC.

The rearrangement links TRBV7-2 to TRBJ1-1; D possibly corresponds to TRBD1 (6 bases). Germline V gives CDR1 SGHTA, CDR2 FQGNSA. This CDR3 contains 12 residues. V lost 11 bases, J lost 6 bases, and 16 bases lay in between. The CDR3: CTVRTVGAEAFF. As DNA, the CDR3 is TGTACCGTAAGGACAGTTGGGGCTGAAGCTTTCTTT.

The rearrangement joins TRBV15 to TRBJ2-1; perhaps TRBD2 as D (6 bases). Trimming left V 0 bases short and J 4 bases short, with 16 bases between. This CDR3 is 17 amino acids long. Germline V gives CDR1 LNHNV, CDR2 YYDKDF (reference sequence). CDR3 sequence (DNA): TGTGCCACCAGCAGAGACCTGCCTGGGGAGGTATACAATGAGCAGTTCTTC. It yields the protein CATSRDLPGEVYNEQFF.

The chain joins TRBV23-1 to TRBJ2-7, with D tentatively TRBD2 (5 bases). TRBV23-1 is designated an ORF whose function remains uncertain. V dropped 3 bases and J dropped 0 bases, with 9 bases sitting between them. CDR3 size: 14 residues. The CDR3: CASSHWRNSYEQYF. The CDR3 nucleotides are TGCGCCAGCAGTCATTGGAGGAACTCCTACGAGCAGTACTTC.

J is TRBJ2-3 and V is TRBV10-1, with 7 nucleotides matching TRBD1. The V gene end was trimmed by 8 bases and the J gene end by 2 bases; junction bases not matched to a gene: 4. Germline V gene data show CDR1 as WNHNN and CDR2 as SYGVQD (reference sequence). The length of the CDR3 is 13 residues. The chain's CDR3 is CASQGDPTDTQYF. The CDR3 region has the DNA TGCGCCAGCCAGGGGGACCCCACAGATACGCAGTATTTT.

The genes are TRBV4-3 and TRBJ1-4; 9 bases align to TRBD1. Germline loops: CDR1 LGHNA, CDR2 YSLEER. The CDR3 sequence is 16 residues long. The V gene end was trimmed by 3 bases and the J gene end by 8 bases; junction bases not matched to a gene: 10. CDR3 protein: CASSQGGGQGNEKLFF. DNA for the CDR3: TGCGCCAGCAGCCAGGGGGGGGGACAGGGAAACGAAAAACTGTTTTTT.

The chain combines TRBV5-1 with TRBJ2-2; 8 nucleotides match TRBD2. V dropped 2 bases and J dropped 6; count of bases not matched to a gene: 6. This CDR3 comprises 15 residues. Germline assignment: CDR1 SGHRS and CDR2 YFSETQ. For the CDR3, the DNA is TGCGCCAGCAGCTTAAACGGGGGGGCCCCCGGGGAGCTGTTTTTT. Translating it yields CASSLNGGAPGELFF.

This chain links TRBV6-6 with TRBJ2-7, with TRBD1 identical over 10 bases. The CDR3 extends over 15 amino acids. J gave up 2 bases and V 8 bases, and 9 bases lay outside the gene matches. Looked up from germline, CDR1 is MNHNY and CDR2 is SVGAGI (reference sequence). CDR3 DNA sequence: TGTGCCAGCGAGGGGGGACAGGGGTTTCCCTACGAGCAGTACTTC. This encodes CASEGGQGFPYEQYF.

This clone has only one observation. The chain uses TRBV5-1 and TRBJ1-3; D is perhaps TRBD1 (6 bases). Trimming took 2 bases from V and 6 from J, leaving 15 bases between them. Germline V gene sequence: CDR1 SGHRS, CDR2 YFSETQ. CDR3 size: 15 residues. The CDR3 sequence is CASSFLGGAENTIYF. Here the CDR3 DNA reads TGCGCCAGCAGCTTCCTAGGGGGGGCTGAAAACACCATATATTTT.

V usage is TRBV11-2 and J usage is TRBJ1-1; D is uncertain. From germline, CDR1 is SGHAT and CDR2 FQNNGV. Between the trimmed V and J ends, which lost 3 bases and 3 bases, there was a span of 14 bases. The CDR3 extends over 15 amino acids. The DNA for the CDR3 is TGTGCCAGCAGCTTTCTTGGTAACAGAGACACTGAAGCTTTCTTT. Protein sequence: CASSFLGNRDTEAFF.

The V call is TRBV7-2, the J call TRBJ2-5; 12 nucleotides agree with TRBD2. The germline V gene has CDR1 SGHTA and CDR2 FQGNSA. Trimming removed 3 bases from V and 4 bases from J; junction bases left unmatched: 3. The CDR3 contains 15 residues. CDR3 coding DNA: TGTGCCAGCAGCTTCATACTAGCGGGGGGAGAGACCCAGTACTTC. Protein: CASSFILAGGETQYF.

The chain has TRBV14 and TRBJ2-1, with D perhaps TRBD2 (6 bases). From germline, CDR1 is SGHDN and CDR2 FVKESK. CDR3 length: 15 amino acids. Deletions cut 1 base from V and 8 bases from J, with 15 bases between. The CDR3 sequence is CASSQAGLAGYEQFF. Here the CDR3 DNA reads TGTGCCAGCAGCCAAGCGGGACTGGCAGGTTATGAGCAGTTCTTC.

The count of this clone is one. The rearrangement uses TRBV6-5 and TRBJ1-1; the match to TRBD1 covers 7 bases. V shed 7 bases, J shed 7 bases, and the junction held 9 bases outside the gene matches. Germline CDR1 reads MNHEY; CDR2 reads SVGAGI. The CDR3 contains 13 residues. CDR3 nucleotide sequence: TGTGCCAGCATAAGGACAGGTCAGCTTGAAGCTTTCTTT. As protein: CASIRTGQLEAFF.

A few counts support this clone. The V and J genes are TRBV7-2 and TRBJ1-5, with TRBD1 matching 8 bases. This CDR3 comprises 17 residues. The junction had 5 bases not matched to a gene; V was cut back by 1 base and J by 0 bases. Per the germline V gene, CDR1 is SGHTA and CDR2 is FQGNSA. The CDR3 region is CASSLVGTGYSNQPQHF. The CDR3 nucleotides read TGTGCCAGCAGCTTAGTCGGGACAGGCTATAGCAATCAGCCCCAGCATTTT.

In this sample, this clone turned up a few times. The chain links TRBV13 to TRBJ1-2, with 9 positions matching TRBD1. This CDR3 has 14 amino acids. V shed 0 bases, J shed 8 bases, and the junction held 4 bases outside the gene matches. CDR1 PRHDT and CDR2 FYEKMQ come from the germline V gene (reference sequence). In nucleotides, the CDR3 is TGTGCCAGCAGCTTAGGGGGACAGGGAAACGGCTACACCTTC. Translating gives CASSLGGQGNGYTF.

This chain uses TRBV30 with TRBJ1-2; D is uncertain. V dropped 0 bases and J dropped 4 bases, with 9 bases sitting between them. CDR1 and CDR2 (germline): GTSNPN, SVGIG (reference sequence). CDR3 length: 13 amino acids. The CDR3 DNA is TGTGCCTGGAGTGTACTAGGTCCCTATGGCTACACCTTC. Translation: CAWSVLGPYGYTF.

This clone occurred a few times. The chain has TRBV27 and TRBJ1-6; no clear D. V gave up 3 bases and J gave up 6 bases, with 9 bases separating them. Germline CDR1 and CDR2: MNHEY and SMNVEV (reference sequence). CDR3 length: 14 amino acids. CDR3 sequence: CASSFYSSNSPLHF. CDR3 bases: TGTGCCAGCAGTTTTTACAGTTCTAATTCACCCCTCCACTTT.